This T cell receptor beta chain was identified in a study of T cells after yellow fever vaccination. Broader study findings: Post-booster repertoires again held most primary-vaccination clones (roughly 96% CD4, 88% CD8).

This clonotype was detected many times. The antigen remains unidentified. Trimming shortened V by 6 bases and J by 3 bases, and 12 bases separated the two germline ends. The CDR3 consists of 13 residues. TCRdb reprocessed the 5' RACE reads with MiXCR, giving one entry per CDR3 protein. The sample holds 150,000 to 200,000 distinct CDR3 sequences, 7% to 10% seen once. V gene TRBV12-3 or TRBV12-4 combines with J gene TRBJ2-7; D is perhaps TRBD1 (6 bases). The TCR was taken from a man in his late teens or twenties who received the YFV17D yellow fever vaccine. This material consisted of CD8+ T cells sorted from PBMCs, taken 45 days after the yellow fever booster vaccination. CDR3 sequence reads: CASRGAGDYEQYV. The DNA for the CDR3 is TGTGCCAGCAGAGGGGCAGGGGACTACGAGCAGTACGTC.